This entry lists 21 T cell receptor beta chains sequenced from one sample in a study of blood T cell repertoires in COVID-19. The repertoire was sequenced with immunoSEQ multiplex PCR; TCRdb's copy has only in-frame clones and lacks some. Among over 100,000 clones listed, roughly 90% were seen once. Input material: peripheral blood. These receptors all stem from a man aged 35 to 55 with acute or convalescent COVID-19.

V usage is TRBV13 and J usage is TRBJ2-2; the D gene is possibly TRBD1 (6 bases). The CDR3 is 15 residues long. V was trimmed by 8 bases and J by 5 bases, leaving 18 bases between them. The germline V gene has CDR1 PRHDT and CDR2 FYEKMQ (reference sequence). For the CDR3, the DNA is TGTGCCAGCCGCGAGGGGGTCTTTAGGACCGGGGAGCTGTTTTTT. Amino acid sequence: CASREGVFRTGELFF. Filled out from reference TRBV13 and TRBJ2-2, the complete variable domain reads AAGVIQSPRHLIKEKRETATLKCYPIPRHDTVYWYQQGPGQDPQFLISFYEKMQSDKGSIPDRFSAQQFSDYHSELNMSSLELGDSALYFCASREGVFRTGELFFGEGSRLTVL.

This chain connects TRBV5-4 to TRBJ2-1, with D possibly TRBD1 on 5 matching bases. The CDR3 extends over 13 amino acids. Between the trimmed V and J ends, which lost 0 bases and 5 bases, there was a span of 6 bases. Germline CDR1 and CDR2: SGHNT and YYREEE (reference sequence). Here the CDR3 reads CASSLGQHNEQFF. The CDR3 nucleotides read TGTGCCAGCAGCTTGGGACAGCACAATGAGCAGTTCTTC.

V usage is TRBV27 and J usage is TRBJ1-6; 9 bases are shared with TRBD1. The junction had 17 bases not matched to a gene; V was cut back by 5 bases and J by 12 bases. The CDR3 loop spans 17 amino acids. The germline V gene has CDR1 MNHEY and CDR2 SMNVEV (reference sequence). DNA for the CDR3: TGTGCCAGCAGTCCTCAAATACAGGGGGCGTATTCTATACCCCTCCACTTT. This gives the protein CASSPQIQGAYSIPLHF.

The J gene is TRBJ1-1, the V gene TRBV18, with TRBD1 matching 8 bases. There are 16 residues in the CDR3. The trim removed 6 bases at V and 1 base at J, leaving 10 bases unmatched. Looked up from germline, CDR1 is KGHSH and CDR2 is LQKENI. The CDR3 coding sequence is TGTGCCAGCTCCCGGGATCAGGGGGCAGGGAACACTGAAGCTTTCTTT. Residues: CASSRDQGAGNTEAFF.

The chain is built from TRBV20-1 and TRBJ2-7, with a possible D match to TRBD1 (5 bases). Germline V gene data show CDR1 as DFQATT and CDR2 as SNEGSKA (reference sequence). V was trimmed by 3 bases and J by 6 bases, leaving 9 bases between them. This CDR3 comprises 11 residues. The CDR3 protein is CSASKGVEQYF. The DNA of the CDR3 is TGCAGTGCTAGTAAAGGGGTCGAGCAGTACTTC.

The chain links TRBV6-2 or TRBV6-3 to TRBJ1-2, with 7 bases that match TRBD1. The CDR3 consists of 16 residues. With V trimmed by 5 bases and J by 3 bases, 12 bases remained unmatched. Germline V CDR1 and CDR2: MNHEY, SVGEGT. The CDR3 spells CASSTRIGTADYGYTF. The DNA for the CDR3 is TGTGCCAGCAGTACGAGAATTGGGACAGCCGACTATGGCTACACCTTC.

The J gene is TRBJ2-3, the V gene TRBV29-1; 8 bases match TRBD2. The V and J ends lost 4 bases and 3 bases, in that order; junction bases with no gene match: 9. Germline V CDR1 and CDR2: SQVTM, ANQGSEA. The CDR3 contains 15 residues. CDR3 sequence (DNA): TGCAGCGTTGGGGGCCCGGGGGGGTCAACAGATACGCAGTATTTT. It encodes CSVGGPGGSTDTQYF.

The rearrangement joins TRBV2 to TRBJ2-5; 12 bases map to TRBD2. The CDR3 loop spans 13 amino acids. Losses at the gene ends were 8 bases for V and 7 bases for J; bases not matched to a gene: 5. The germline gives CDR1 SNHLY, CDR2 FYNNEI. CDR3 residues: CASRTSGEGTQYF. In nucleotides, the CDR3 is TGTGCCAGCCGGACTAGCGGGGAGGGGACCCAGTACTTC.

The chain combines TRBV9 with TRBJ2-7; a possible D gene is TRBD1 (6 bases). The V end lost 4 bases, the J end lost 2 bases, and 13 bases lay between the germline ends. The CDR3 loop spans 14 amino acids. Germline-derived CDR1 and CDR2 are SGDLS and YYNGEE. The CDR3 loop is CASSPGDTPYEQYF. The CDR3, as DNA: TGTGCCAGCAGCCCCGGGGACACACCCTACGAGCAGTACTTC. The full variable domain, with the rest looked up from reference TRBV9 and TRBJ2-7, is DSGVTQTPKHLITATGQRVTLRCSPRSGDLSVYWYQQSLDQGLQFLIQYYNGEERAKGNILERFSAQQFPDLHSELNLSSLELGDSALYFCASSPGDTPYEQYFGPGTRLTVT.

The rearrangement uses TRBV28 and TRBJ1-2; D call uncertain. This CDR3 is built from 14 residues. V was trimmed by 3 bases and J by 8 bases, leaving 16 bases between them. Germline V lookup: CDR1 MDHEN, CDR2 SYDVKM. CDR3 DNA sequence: TGTGCCAGCAGTTTGGGTCAGGATTTTATGGGCTACACCTTC. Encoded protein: CASSLGQDFMGYTF.

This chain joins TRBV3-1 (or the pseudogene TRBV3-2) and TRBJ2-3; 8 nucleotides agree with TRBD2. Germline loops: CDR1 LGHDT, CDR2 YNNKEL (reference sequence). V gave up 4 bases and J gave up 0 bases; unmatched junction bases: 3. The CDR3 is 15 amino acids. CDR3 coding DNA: TGTGCCAGCAGCCCGATAGCGGGAAGCACAGATACGCAGTATTTT. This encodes CASSPIAGSTDTQYF.

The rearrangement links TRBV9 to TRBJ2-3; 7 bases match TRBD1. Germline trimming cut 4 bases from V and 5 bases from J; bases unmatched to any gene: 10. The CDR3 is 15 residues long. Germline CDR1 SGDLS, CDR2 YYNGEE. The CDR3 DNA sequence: TGTGCCAGCAGCTCCTTGACAGGGCAGGGAGATACGCAGTATTTT. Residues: CASSSLTGQGDTQYF. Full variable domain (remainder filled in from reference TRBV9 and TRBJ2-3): DSGVTQTPKHLITATGQRVTLRCSPRSGDLSVYWYQQSLDQGLQFLIQYYNGEERAKGNILERFSAQQFPDLHSELNLSSLELGDSALYFCASSSLTGQGDTQYFGPGTRLTVL.

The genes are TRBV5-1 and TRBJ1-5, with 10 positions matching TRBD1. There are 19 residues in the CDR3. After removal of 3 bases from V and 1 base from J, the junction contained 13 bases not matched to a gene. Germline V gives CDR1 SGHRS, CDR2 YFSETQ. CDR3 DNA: TGCGCCAGCAGCTGGTTAATGATTTGGGACAGGGGAAGCAATCAGCCCCAGCATTTT. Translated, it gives CASSWLMIWDRGSNQPQHF.

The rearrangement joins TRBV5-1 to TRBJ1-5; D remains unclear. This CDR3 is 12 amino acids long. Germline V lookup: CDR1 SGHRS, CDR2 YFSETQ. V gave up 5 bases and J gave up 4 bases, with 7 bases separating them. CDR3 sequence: CASSVGNQPQHF. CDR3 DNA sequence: TGCGCCAGCAGTGTCGGGAATCAGCCCCAGCATTTT.

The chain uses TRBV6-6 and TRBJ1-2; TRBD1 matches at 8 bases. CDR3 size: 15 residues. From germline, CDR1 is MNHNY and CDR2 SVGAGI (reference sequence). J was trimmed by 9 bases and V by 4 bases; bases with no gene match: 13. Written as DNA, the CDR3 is TGTGCCAGCAGTTCACAGGGGGAAATGGCGGGGAGCTACACCTTC. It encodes CASSSQGEMAGSYTF.

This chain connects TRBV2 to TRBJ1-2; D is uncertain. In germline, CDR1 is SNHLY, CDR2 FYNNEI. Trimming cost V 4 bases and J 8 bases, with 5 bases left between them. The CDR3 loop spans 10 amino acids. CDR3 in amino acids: CASSVVGYTF. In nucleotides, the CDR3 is TGTGCCAGCAGTGTAGTGGGCTACACCTTC.

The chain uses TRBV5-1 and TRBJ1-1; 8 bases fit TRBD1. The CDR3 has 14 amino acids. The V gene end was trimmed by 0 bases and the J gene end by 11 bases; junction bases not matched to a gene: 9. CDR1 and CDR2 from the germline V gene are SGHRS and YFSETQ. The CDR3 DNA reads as TGCGCCAGCAGCTTGGTGGCAGGGGGCCACGGGGCTTTCTTT. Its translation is CASSLVAGGHGAFF.

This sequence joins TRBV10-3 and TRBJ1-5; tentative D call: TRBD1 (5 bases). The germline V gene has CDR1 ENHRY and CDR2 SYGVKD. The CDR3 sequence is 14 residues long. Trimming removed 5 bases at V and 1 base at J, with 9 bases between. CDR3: CAISPQGSNQPQHF. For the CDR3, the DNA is TGTGCCATCAGTCCGCAGGGAAGCAATCAGCCCCAGCATTTT.

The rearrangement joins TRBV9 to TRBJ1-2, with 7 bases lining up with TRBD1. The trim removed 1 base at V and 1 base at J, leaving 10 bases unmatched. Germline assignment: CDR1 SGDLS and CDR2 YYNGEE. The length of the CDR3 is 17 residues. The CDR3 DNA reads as TGTGCCAGCAGCGTAATCCCGGGACAGCCTTTTAACTATGGCTACACCTTC. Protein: CASSVIPGQPFNYGYTF.

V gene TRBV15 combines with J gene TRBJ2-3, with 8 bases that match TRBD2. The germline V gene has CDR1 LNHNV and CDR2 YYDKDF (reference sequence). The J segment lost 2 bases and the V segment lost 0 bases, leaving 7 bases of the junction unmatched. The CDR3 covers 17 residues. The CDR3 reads CATSREGTSRYTDTQYF. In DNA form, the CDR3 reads TGTGCCACCAGCAGAGAAGGGACTAGTCGTTACACAGATACGCAGTATTTT.

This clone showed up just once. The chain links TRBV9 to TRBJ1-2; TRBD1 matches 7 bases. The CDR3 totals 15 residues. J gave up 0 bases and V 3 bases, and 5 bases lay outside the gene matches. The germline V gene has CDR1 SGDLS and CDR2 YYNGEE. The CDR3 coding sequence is TGTGCCAGCAGCGGGCCGGGACAGTCTAACTATGGCTACACCTTC. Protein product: CASSGPGQSNYGYTF.